A selection of T cell receptor beta chains follows, all from one sample in a study of blood T cell repertoires in COVID-19. The data were produced by immunoSEQ multiplex PCR, yet TCRdb's version contains in-frame clones alone and is incomplete. The table shows over 200,000 clones, with 70% to 90% occurring only once. Material: PBMCs or T cells enriched from blood (not recorded which). These receptor sequences come from a man aged 25 to 40 who had recovered from COVID-19. The CDR3 runs from the conserved cysteine through the conserved F or W. D genes are given only for firm matches. Size tells how often a clone was seen (once, few, many) or the class of an expanded clone, and some rows leave it out.

j_call: TRBJ2-7; v_call: TRBV27; cdr3_length: 14; clone_size: NA; d_call: TRBD2; cdr3_nt: TGTGCCAGCAGTCCGGGACTAGCGGTCCGCGAGCAGTACTTC; cdr3_aa: CASSPGLAVREQYF
j_call: TRBJ1-3; v_call: TRBV27; cdr3_length: 14; clone_size: NA; d_call: NA; cdr3_nt: TGTGCCAGCAGTTCGGGATCGTCTGGAAACACCATATATTTT; cdr3_aa: CASSSGSSGNTIYF
j_call: TRBJ2-6; v_call: TRBV2; cdr3_length: 13; clone_size: NA; d_call: NA; cdr3_nt: TGTGCCAGTCATTCCTCTGGGGCCAACGTCCTGACTTTC; cdr3_aa: CASHSSGANVLTF
j_call: TRBJ1-1; v_call: TRBV5-4; cdr3_length: 14; clone_size: NA; d_call: NA; cdr3_nt: TGTGCCAGCAGCTTGGCACTCAGGGACACTGAAGCTTTCTTT; cdr3_aa: CASSLALRDTEAFF
j_call: TRBJ1-5; v_call: TRBV6-1; cdr3_length: 17; clone_size: NA; d_call: NA; cdr3_nt: TGTGCCAGCAGTGAAGGGGTAAGGGCAGGGATCAATCAGCCCCAGCATTTT; cdr3_aa: CASSEGVRAGINQPQHF
j_call: TRBJ2-3; v_call: TRBV9; cdr3_length: 15; clone_size: once; d_call: NA; cdr3_nt: TGTGCCAGCAGCGTAGGTCTCACTAGCACAGATACGCAGTATTTT; cdr3_aa: CASSVGLTSTDTQYF
j_call: TRBJ1-6; v_call: TRBV15; cdr3_length: 17; clone_size: NA; d_call: TRBD1; cdr3_nt: TGTGCCACCAGCAGTGCTTCATCCGGGACAGCTAATTCACCCCTCCACTTT; cdr3_aa: CATSSASSGTANSPLHF
j_call: TRBJ1-4; v_call: TRBV2; cdr3_length: 16; clone_size: NA; d_call: TRBD1; cdr3_nt: TGTGCCAGCAGTGTACCCGGGACAGCGGGAGAAGAAAAACTGTTTTTT; cdr3_aa: CASSVPGTAGEEKLFF
j_call: TRBJ2-1; v_call: TRBV9; cdr3_length: 15; clone_size: NA; d_call: NA; cdr3_nt: TGTGCCAGCAGCCCCAGGGTGGGCTCCTACAATGAGCAGTTCTTC; cdr3_aa: CASSPRVGSYNEQFF
j_call: TRBJ1-2; v_call: TRBV12-3/TRBV12-4; cdr3_length: 13; clone_size: NA; d_call: TRBD1; cdr3_nt: TGTGCCAGCAGAAGAACTACAGGGGAAGGCTACACCTTC; cdr3_aa: CASRRTTGEGYTF
j_call: TRBJ2-7; v_call: TRBV30; cdr3_length: 12; clone_size: NA; d_call: NA; cdr3_nt: TGTGCCTGGAGTGGACAGTTACACGAGCAGTACTTC; cdr3_aa: CAWSGQLHEQYF
j_call: TRBJ1-2; v_call: TRBV6-5; cdr3_length: 14; clone_size: NA; d_call: NA; cdr3_nt: TGTGCCAGCAGTTACTCGACAGGTCCCTATGGCTACACCTTC; cdr3_aa: CASSYSTGPYGYTF
j_call: TRBJ1-5; v_call: TRBV6-1; cdr3_length: 14; clone_size: NA; d_call: NA; cdr3_nt: TGTGCCAGCAGTGAGGTGGGGCACAATCAGCCCCAGCATTTT; cdr3_aa: CASSEVGHNQPQHF
j_call: TRBJ2-5; v_call: TRBV7-9; cdr3_length: 15; clone_size: NA; d_call: NA; cdr3_nt: TGTGCCAGCAGCTTAGGCGGCCTTGGACAAGAGACCCAGTACTTC; cdr3_aa: CASSLGGLGQETQYF
j_call: TRBJ2-6; v_call: TRBV5-4; cdr3_length: 16; clone_size: NA; d_call: NA; cdr3_nt: TGTGCCAGCAGCTCCTCAGGGGTTTCCGGGGCCAACGTCCTGACTTTC; cdr3_aa: CASSSSGVSGANVLTF
j_call: TRBJ1-2; v_call: TRBV21-1; cdr3_length: 14; clone_size: NA; d_call: NA; cdr3_nt: TGTGCCAGAACTCGCCAGGGGGCAAAAAGGGGCTACACCTTC; cdr3_aa: CARTRQGAKRGYTF
j_call: TRBJ1-5; v_call: TRBV6-5; cdr3_length: 15; clone_size: NA; d_call: TRBD1; cdr3_nt: TGTGCCAGCAGCCTCGGGACAGGGGGAATCCAGCCCCAGCATTTT; cdr3_aa: CASSLGTGGIQPQHF
j_call: TRBJ1-4; v_call: TRBV5-1; cdr3_length: 15; clone_size: few; d_call: NA; cdr3_nt: TGCGCCAGCAGCTTGAATTCCGGGAGCAGAGAAAAACTGTTTTTT; cdr3_aa: CASSLNSGSREKLFF
j_call: TRBJ2-7; v_call: TRBV5-1; cdr3_length: 15; clone_size: few; d_call: NA; cdr3_nt: TGCGCCAGCAGCTTTTGGGGCCAACTCGCCTACGAGCAGTACTTC; cdr3_aa: CASSFWGQLAYEQYF
j_call: TRBJ1-1; v_call: TRBV30; cdr3_length: 14; clone_size: NA; d_call: TRBD1; cdr3_nt: TGTGCCTGGCAGGACAGGGGAGAAGTGGCTGAAGCTTTCTTT; cdr3_aa: CAWQDRGEVAEAFF
j_call: TRBJ2-7; v_call: TRBV7-2; cdr3_length: 12; clone_size: NA; d_call: NA; cdr3_nt: TGTGCCAGCAGCTTAGGCGCCTACGAGCAGTACTTC; cdr3_aa: CASSLGAYEQYF
j_call: TRBJ2-2; v_call: TRBV7-2; cdr3_length: 12; clone_size: few; d_call: NA; cdr3_nt: TGTGCCAGCAGCCTGAACACCGGGGAGCTGTTTTTT; cdr3_aa: CASSLNTGELFF
j_call: TRBJ1-2; v_call: TRBV4-2; cdr3_length: 16; clone_size: NA; d_call: NA; cdr3_nt: TGTGCCAGCAGCCAACTGCAAGGGACACAGGTTTATGGCTACACCTTC; cdr3_aa: CASSQLQGTQVYGYTF
j_call: TRBJ1-2; v_call: TRBV5-1; cdr3_length: 16; clone_size: NA; d_call: TRBD1; cdr3_nt: TGCGCCATCGTAACCTGGACAGGGCGTTTCAGCTATGGCTACACCTTC; cdr3_aa: CAIVTWTGRFSYGYTF
j_call: TRBJ1-5; v_call: TRBV19; cdr3_length: 15; clone_size: NA; d_call: NA; cdr3_nt: TGTGCCAGTAGCAGCGGGCAGTTTTGGAATCAGCCCCAGCATTTT; cdr3_aa: CASSSGQFWNQPQHF
j_call: TRBJ1-6; v_call: TRBV6-5; cdr3_length: 16; clone_size: once; d_call: NA; cdr3_nt: TGTGCCAGCAGTTACTACGGGAGTGCGGTAAATTCACCCCTCCACTTT; cdr3_aa: CASSYYGSAVNSPLHF
j_call: TRBJ2-1; v_call: TRBV12-5; cdr3_length: 16; clone_size: NA; d_call: TRBD1; cdr3_nt: TGTGCTAGTGGTTTGGCCGGGACAGGGGGCTACAATGAGCAGTTCTTC; cdr3_aa: CASGLAGTGGYNEQFF
j_call: TRBJ1-2; v_call: TRBV6-4; cdr3_length: 14; clone_size: many; d_call: TRBD1; cdr3_nt: TGTGCCAGCAGTCCGACCGGGACAGCCTATGGCTACACCTTC; cdr3_aa: CASSPTGTAYGYTF
j_call: TRBJ2-1; v_call: TRBV10-3; cdr3_length: 16; clone_size: NA; d_call: TRBD2; cdr3_nt: TGTGCCATCAGTCCAATGTGGACTAGCGGGAGTGTAGAGCAGTTCTTC; cdr3_aa: CAISPMWTSGSVEQFF
j_call: TRBJ1-5; v_call: TRBV6-5; cdr3_length: 14; clone_size: once; d_call: NA; cdr3_nt: TGTGCCAGCAGCCCCGACAGTTCCTATCAGCCCCAGCATTTT; cdr3_aa: CASSPDSSYQPQHF
j_call: TRBJ2-1; v_call: TRBV7-3; cdr3_length: 15; clone_size: NA; d_call: TRBD2; cdr3_nt: TGTGCCAGCAGCTTCTCAGCGGGGCGAAACAATGAGCAGTTCTTC; cdr3_aa: CASSFSAGRNNEQFF
j_call: TRBJ1-1; v_call: TRBV28; cdr3_length: 12; clone_size: NA; d_call: TRBD1; cdr3_nt: TGTGCCAGCAGTAACAGGGGGCTGGGGGCTTTCTTT; cdr3_aa: CASSNRGLGAFF
j_call: TRBJ1-1; v_call: TRBV10-3; cdr3_length: 13; clone_size: NA; d_call: NA; cdr3_nt: TGTGCCGTGGGCGGGGCGAGGAACACTGAAGCTTTCTTT; cdr3_aa: CAVGGARNTEAFF
j_call: TRBJ1-1; v_call: TRBV29-1; cdr3_length: 13; clone_size: NA; d_call: NA; cdr3_nt: TGCAGCGTTGAGGGCCGCATGAACACTGAAGCTTTCTTT; cdr3_aa: CSVEGRMNTEAFF
j_call: TRBJ1-4; v_call: TRBV28; cdr3_length: 14; clone_size: NA; d_call: TRBD1; cdr3_nt: TGTGCCAGCAGTAATAGAGGGGGCTCTGAAAAACTGTTTTTT; cdr3_aa: CASSNRGGSEKLFF
j_call: TRBJ2-1; v_call: TRBV3-1/TRBV3-2; cdr3_length: 11; clone_size: NA; d_call: TRBD2; cdr3_nt: TGTGCCAGCAGCCAAGGTCTAGCGGGAGTCTTC; cdr3_aa: CASSQGLAGVF
j_call: TRBJ1-1; v_call: TRBV5-1; cdr3_length: 13; clone_size: NA; d_call: NA; cdr3_nt: TGCGCCAGCAGCTTGAACGGGGGGACGGAAGCTTTCTTT; cdr3_aa: CASSLNGGTEAFF
j_call: TRBJ1-5; v_call: TRBV19; cdr3_length: 15; clone_size: NA; d_call: NA; cdr3_nt: TGTGCCAGTAGTTCGAGAGGTTATAGCAATCAGCCCCAGCATTTT; cdr3_aa: CASSSRGYSNQPQHF
j_call: TRBJ1-5; v_call: TRBV6-5; cdr3_length: 14; clone_size: once; d_call: NA; cdr3_nt: TGTGCCAGCTCTCCCTCCTTTAGCAATCAGCCCCAGCATTTT; cdr3_aa: CASSPSFSNQPQHF
j_call: TRBJ1-5; v_call: TRBV2; cdr3_length: 15; clone_size: once; d_call: NA; cdr3_nt: TGTGCCAGCAGTGCATCGGGGTATAGCAATCAGCCCCAGCATTTT; cdr3_aa: CASSASGYSNQPQHF
j_call: TRBJ2-1; v_call: TRBV5-5; cdr3_length: 15; clone_size: NA; d_call: TRBD1; cdr3_nt: TGTGCCAGCAGCTTGGGTGGGACAGGGTTTTTAAAGCAGTTCTTC; cdr3_aa: CASSLGGTGFLKQFF
j_call: TRBJ2-7; v_call: TRBV7-2; cdr3_length: 14; clone_size: NA; d_call: NA; cdr3_nt: TGTGCCAGCAGACCTACCGACAGGAGCTACGAGCAGTACTTC; cdr3_aa: CASRPTDRSYEQYF
j_call: TRBJ2-7; v_call: TRBV2; cdr3_length: 13; clone_size: NA; d_call: TRBD1; cdr3_nt: TGTGCCATCCCGGGACAGGGTAACTACGAGCAGTACTTC; cdr3_aa: CAIPGQGNYEQYF
j_call: TRBJ2-7; v_call: TRBV24-1; cdr3_length: 13; clone_size: NA; d_call: NA; cdr3_nt: TGTGCCACCAGTGAAGGGAGTGGTGACGAGCAGTACTTC; cdr3_aa: CATSEGSGDEQYF
j_call: TRBJ1-4; v_call: TRBV5-4; cdr3_length: 14; clone_size: NA; d_call: NA; cdr3_nt: TGTGCCAGCAGCAGCCCACGGACTGATAGAAAACTGTTTTTT; cdr3_aa: CASSSPRTDRKLFF
j_call: TRBJ2-7; v_call: TRBV27; cdr3_length: 14; clone_size: NA; d_call: NA; cdr3_nt: TGTGCCAGCAGTCCCTCAGGGGTTGCCTACGAGCAGTACTTC; cdr3_aa: CASSPSGVAYEQYF
j_call: TRBJ2-5; v_call: TRBV9; cdr3_length: 15; clone_size: NA; d_call: TRBD2; cdr3_nt: TGTGCCAGCAGCTCCACGGGGGGTTACGAGGAGACCCAGTACTTC; cdr3_aa: CASSSTGGYEETQYF
j_call: TRBJ2-2; v_call: TRBV7-2; cdr3_length: 15; clone_size: NA; d_call: TRBD2; cdr3_nt: TGTGCCAGCAGCTGGGGACTAGCGGATACCGGGGAGCTGTTTTTT; cdr3_aa: CASSWGLADTGELFF
j_call: TRBJ1-6; v_call: TRBV9; cdr3_length: 18; clone_size: NA; d_call: NA; cdr3_nt: TGTGCCAGCAGCGCTGGGGCCCACATGCAGGATAATAATTCACCCCTCCACTTT; cdr3_aa: CASSAGAHMQDNNSPLHF
j_call: TRBJ2-1; v_call: TRBV3-1/TRBV3-2; cdr3_length: 13; clone_size: NA; d_call: TRBD2; cdr3_nt: TGTGCCAGCAGCCACGGACTAGCCCTAAGTTGGTTCTTC; cdr3_aa: CASSHGLALSWFF
j_call: TRBJ1-2; v_call: TRBV4-2; cdr3_length: 17; clone_size: NA; d_call: TRBD1; cdr3_nt: TGTGCCAGCAGCCAAGACGCGGGACAGGGGGTTGTCTCTGGCTACACCTTC; cdr3_aa: CASSQDAGQGVVSGYTF
j_call: TRBJ1-5; v_call: TRBV3-1/TRBV3-2; cdr3_length: 13; clone_size: NA; d_call: NA; cdr3_nt: TGTGCCAGCAGCCAAGCCGGGTCTCAGCCCCAGCATTTT; cdr3_aa: CASSQAGSQPQHF
j_call: TRBJ2-1; v_call: TRBV7-2; cdr3_length: 14; clone_size: NA; d_call: NA; cdr3_nt: TGTGCCAGCAGCTCCGCCGACAGTTACAATGAGCAGTTCTTC; cdr3_aa: CASSSADSYNEQFF
j_call: TRBJ2-1; v_call: TRBV27; cdr3_length: 13; clone_size: NA; d_call: NA; cdr3_nt: TGTGCCAGCAGTTCCGTAGGAGGGCGCGAGCAGTTCTTC; cdr3_aa: CASSSVGGREQFF
j_call: TRBJ2-7; v_call: TRBV2; cdr3_length: 11; clone_size: NA; d_call: NA; cdr3_nt: TGTGCCAGCAGTGGAGGCTACGAGCAGTACTTC; cdr3_aa: CASSGGYEQYF
j_call: TRBJ2-1; v_call: TRBV5-6; cdr3_length: 17; clone_size: NA; d_call: TRBD2; cdr3_nt: TGTGCCAGCAGCAATCCGCCCACTAGCGGGAGTTTGAATGAGCAGTTCTTC; cdr3_aa: CASSNPPTSGSLNEQFF
j_call: TRBJ2-3; v_call: TRBV19; cdr3_length: 13; clone_size: NA; d_call: NA; cdr3_nt: TGTGCCAGTAGTGGACAGAGAACGGATACGCAGTATTTT; cdr3_aa: CASSGQRTDTQYF